This paragraph covers one T cell receptor beta chain sequence. Its specificity is unknown. These data are taken from a study of graft-versus-host responses after intestinal transplantation. The CDR3 contains 19 residues. The V gene's germline CDR1 is LNHDA and CDR2 SQIVND (reference sequence). Trimming shortened V by 5 bases and J by 4 bases, and 27 bases separated the two germline ends. TCRdb's copy holds only in-frame clones and misses some; the assay was immunoSEQ multiplex PCR. The sample consists of around 45,000 clones, 85% to 95% of them appearing once. The study's findings and limits: HvG clone declines early post-transplant were associated with peak circulating GvH levels. Clonal ratios of graft-versus-host to host-versus-graft in allografts were high for patients exhibiting graft-donor T cell macrochimerism.

The sequence derives from a human patient who received an intestinal transplant, so some T cells may come from the graft donor. The rearrangement joins TRBV19 to TRBJ2-4; D gene uncertain. The specimen comprised PBMCs, sampled 335 days after intestinal transplant. The CDR3 loop reads CASSPVGSYRPQKKNIQYF. The DNA for the CDR3 is TGTGCCAGTAGTCCAGTTGGGTCTTATCGACCACAAAAGAAAAACATTCAGTACTTC. The whole variable domain, filled in from reference TRBV19 and TRBJ2-4, reads DGGITQSPKYLFRKEGQNVTLSCEQNLNHDAMYWYRQDPGQGLRLIYYSQIVNDFQKGDIAEGYSVSREKKESFPLTVTSAQKNPTAFYLCASSPVGSYRPQKKNIQYFGAGTRLSVL.